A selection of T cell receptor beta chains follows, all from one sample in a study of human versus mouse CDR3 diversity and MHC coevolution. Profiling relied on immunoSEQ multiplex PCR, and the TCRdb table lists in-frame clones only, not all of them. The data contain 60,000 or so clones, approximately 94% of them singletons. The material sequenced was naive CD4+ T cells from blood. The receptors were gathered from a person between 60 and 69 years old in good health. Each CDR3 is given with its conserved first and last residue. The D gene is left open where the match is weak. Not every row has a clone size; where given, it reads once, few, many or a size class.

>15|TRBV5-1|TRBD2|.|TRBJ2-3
CASSSTSGRGDTQYF
TGCGCCAGCAGCTCAACTAGCGGGAGAGGTGATACGCAGTATTTT
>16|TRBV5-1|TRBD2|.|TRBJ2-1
CASSLGLAGGLDEQFF
TGCGCCAGCAGCTTGGGCCTAGCGGGAGGGCTCGATGAGCAGTTCTTC
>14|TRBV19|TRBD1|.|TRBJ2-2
CASSQDRGRGELFF
TGTGCCAGTAGTCAAGACAGGGGGCGAGGGGAGCTGTTTTTT
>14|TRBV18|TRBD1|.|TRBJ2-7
CASSPGTGYDEQYF
TGTGCCAGCTCACCAGGGACAGGCTATGACGAGCAGTACTTC
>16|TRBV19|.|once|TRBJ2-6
CASSISWASGANVLTF
TGTGCCAGTAGTATAAGTTGGGCTTCTGGGGCCAACGTCCTGACTTTC
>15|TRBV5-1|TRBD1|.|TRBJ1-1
CASSPHGQGVTEAFF
TGCGCCAGCAGCCCCCACGGACAGGGTGTCACTGAAGCTTTCTTT
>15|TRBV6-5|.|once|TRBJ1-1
CASSPLVDSRTEAFF
TGTGCCAGCAGTCCCCTTGTTGACAGCAGGACTGAAGCTTTCTTT
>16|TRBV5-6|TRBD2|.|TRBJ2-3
CASSQRSSGRVDTQYF
TGTGCCAGCAGCCAAAGGTCTAGCGGGAGGGTGGATACGCAGTATTTT
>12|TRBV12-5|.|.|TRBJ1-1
CASGLVRGQAFF
TGTGCTAGTGGTTTGGTACGTGGTCAGGCTTTCTTT
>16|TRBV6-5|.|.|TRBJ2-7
CASSSHGAEEPYEQYF
TGTGCCAGCAGTTCGCATGGGGCAGAGGAACCCTACGAGCAGTACTTC
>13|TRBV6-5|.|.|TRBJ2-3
CASSSSQGLRGYF
TGTGCCAGCAGTTCTTCCCAGGGATTGCGGGGGTATTTT
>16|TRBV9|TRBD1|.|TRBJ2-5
CASSPPGTVLGETQYF
TGTGCCAGCAGCCCTCCCGGGACAGTTTTAGGTGAGACCCAGTACTTC
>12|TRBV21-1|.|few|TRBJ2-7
CASSLQGSEQYF
TGTGCCAGCAGCTTACAGGGAAGCGAGCAGTACTTC
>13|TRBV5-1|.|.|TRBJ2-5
CASNQGAQETQYF
TGCGCCAGCAACCAAGGGGCACAAGAGACCCAGTACTTC
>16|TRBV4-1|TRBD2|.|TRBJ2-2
CASTLGSSGDTGELFF
TGCGCCAGCACCCTAGGGTCTAGCGGGGACACCGGGGAGCTGTTTTTT
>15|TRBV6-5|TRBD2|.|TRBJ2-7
CASSYVRLAGAEQYF
TGTGCCAGCAGTTACGTCCGGCTAGCGGGAGCCGAGCAGTACTTC
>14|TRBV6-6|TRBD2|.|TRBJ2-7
CASSYRAGGLEQYF
TGTGCCAGCAGTTACAGAGCGGGAGGGCTCGAGCAGTACTTC
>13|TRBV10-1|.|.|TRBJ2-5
CASSGWVSGTQYF
TGCGCCAGCAGTGGCTGGGTTTCAGGGACCCAGTACTTC
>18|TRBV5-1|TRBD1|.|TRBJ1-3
CASSLVGGQIYSGNTIYF
TGCGCCAGCAGCTTGGTGGGGGGACAGATCTACTCTGGAAACACCATATATTTT
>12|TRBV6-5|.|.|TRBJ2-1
CASSYRENEQFF
TGTGCCAGCAGTTACAGGGAGAATGAGCAGTTCTTC
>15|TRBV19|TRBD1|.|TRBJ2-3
CASHRGDRRTDTQYF
TGTGCCAGTCATAGAGGGGACAGACGGACAGATACGCAGTATTTT
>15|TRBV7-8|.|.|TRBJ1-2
CASSPRGGEYGGYTF
TGTGCCAGCAGCCCACGGGGGGGCGAATATGGTGGCTACACCTTC
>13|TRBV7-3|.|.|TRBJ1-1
CASSRGLVTEAFF
TGTGCCAGCAGCCGGGGTCTGGTCACTGAAGCTTTCTTT
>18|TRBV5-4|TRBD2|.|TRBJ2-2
CASSLISSGSNRAGELFF
TGTGCCAGCAGCTTGATCTCTAGCGGGAGTAATCGGGCCGGGGAGCTGTTTTTT
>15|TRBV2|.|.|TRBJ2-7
CASSQVRVDPYEQYF
TGTGCCAGCAGCCAGGTGCGAGTCGACCCCTACGAGCAGTACTTC
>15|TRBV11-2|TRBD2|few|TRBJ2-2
CASRPSGRVTGELFF
TGTGCCAGCAGGCCTAGCGGGAGGGTAACCGGGGAGCTGTTTTTT
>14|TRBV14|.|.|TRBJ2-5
CASSPQAIGETQYF
TGTGCCAGCAGCCCACAGGCGATTGGCGAGACCCAGTACTTC
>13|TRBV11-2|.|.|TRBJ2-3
CASSSARTDTQYF
TGTGCCAGCAGCTCCGCGCGCACAGATACGCAGTATTTT
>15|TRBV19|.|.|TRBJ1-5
CASSPQPGANQPQHF
TGTGCCAGTAGTCCACAGCCTGGGGCCAATCAGCCCCAGCATTTT